This TCR beta chain was profiled in a study of T cell responses to AZD1222 COVID-19 vaccine. The table came from immunoSEQ multiplex PCR; TCRdb's copy has only in-frame clones and leaves some out. The table includes more than 140,000 clones, roughly 88% detected once. From germline, CDR1 is SGHVS and CDR2 FNYEAQ. CDR3 size: 14 residues. V lost 5 bases and J 6 bases, leaving 11 bases between the germline ends. The source of this sequence is an adult in good health. The chain recombines TRBV7-6 with TRBJ1-6, with D perhaps matching TRBD1 (5 bases). This specimen consisted of peripheral blood, obtained on day 0 of AZD1222 vaccination. This chain's CDR3 is CASSKDTRNSPLHF. The CDR3 DNA sequence: TGTGCCAGCAGCAAGGACACCCGTAATTCACCCCTCCACTTT.